One and the same sample provided the 28 T cell receptor beta chains below, sequenced in a study of CD8+CD57+ T cells in acquired aplastic anemia. Genomic DNA was employed as the template in profiling TCR beta VDJ and CDR3. TCRdb re-called the reads through MiXCR, storing one row per CDR3 protein. The repertoire consists of around 180,000 distinct CDR3 sequences, with around 60% occurring once and the leading ten covering about 50%. Input material: sorted CD4+, CD8+, or CD8+CD57+ T cells (not recorded which) from PBMCs. These TCRs come from a human donor in good health.

V usage is TRBV28 and J usage is TRBJ2-2; 9 nucleotides agree with TRBD2. The CDR3 has 17 residues. V lost 5 bases and J lost 6; bases outside the gene matches: 13. In germline, CDR1 is MDHEN, CDR2 SYDVKM. The CDR3 DNA reads as TGTGCCAGCAGTGCCAGAGGGACTAGCACGAGGGCCGGGGAGCTGTTTTTT. It is translated as CASSARGTSTRAGELFF.

With regard to this clonotype: The junction does not match germline at one end; this may be a read error. This sequence joins TRBV4-3 and TRBJ2-2, with 8 bases that match TRBD1. CDR1 is LGHNA and CDR2 is YSLEER in the germline V gene. The CDR3 sequence is 15 residues long. The CDR3 spells CASSPTGGNNGELFF. Here the CDR3 DNA reads TGCGCCAGCAGTCCCACAGGGGGGAACAACGGGGAGCTGTTTTTT.

This clonotype was recorded many times. The rearrangement uses TRBV6-2 or TRBV6-3 and TRBJ2-6; no reliable D call. The germline gives CDR1 MNHEY, CDR2 SVGEGT. V lost 2 bases to trimming and J lost 3 bases, with 5 bases between them. The CDR3 is 14 amino acids. DNA for the CDR3: TGTGCCAGCAGTTACGATATTGGGGCCAACGTCCTGACTTTC. Its protein product is CASSYDIGANVLTF.

This clonotype was found a few times. The chain uses TRBV24-1 and TRBJ2-3, with 9 bases lining up with TRBD2. The trim removed 5 bases at V and 4 bases at J, leaving 6 bases unmatched. This CDR3 region has 15 residues. Germline V lookup: CDR1 KGHDR, CDR2 SFDVKD. CDR3 DNA sequence: TGTGCCACCAGTGCCGCGGGAGGGCCGTCAGATACGCAGTATTTT. This codes for CATSAAGGPSDTQYF.

This chain links TRBV30 with TRBJ2-2; D tentatively fits TRBD1 or TRBD2 (5 bases each). Germline V lookup: CDR1 GTSNPN, CDR2 SVGIG (reference sequence). With 4 bases removed from V and 0 bases from J, the gap between germline ends came to 24 bases. The CDR3 sequence is 19 residues long. The CDR3 sequence: CAWITDSGAGTANTGELFF. CDR3 DNA: TGTGCCTGGATTACCGACTCCGGGGCCGGAACGGCGAACACCGGGGAGCTGTTTTTT.

This clonotype was recorded a few times. The chain carries TRBV12-3 or TRBV12-4 and TRBJ2-1, with TRBD2 matching over 8 bases. V lost 5 bases to trimming and J lost 1 base; unmatched junction nucleotides: 10. CDR3 length equals 17 residues. The CDR3 bases are TGTGCCAGCAGTCTATTCAAAGCGGGGGATTCCTACAATGAGCAGTTCTTC. Its translation is CASSLFKAGDSYNEQFF.

This sequence joins TRBV10-3 and TRBJ1-6; D remains unclear. Deletions cut 7 bases from V and 13 bases from J, with 17 bases between. CDR1 and CDR2 from the germline V gene are ENHRY and SYGVKD. The CDR3 extends over 13 amino acids. As DNA, the CDR3 is TGTGCCATCAACGAGGACGGCGGTGGGCCCCTCCACTTT. This codes for CAINEDGGGPLHF.

Ten or more counts support this clonotype. The J gene is TRBJ2-2, the V gene TRBV19; D uncertain. The V and J ends lost 5 bases and 2 bases respectively, with 9 bases between them. The CDR3 covers 14 residues. Germline CDR1 is LNHDA and CDR2 is SQIVND (reference sequence). CDR3 residues: CASSPGPNTGELFF. CDR3 DNA sequence: TGTGCCAGTAGTCCCGGACCCAACACCGGGGAGCTGTTTTTT.

V is TRBV25-1 and J is TRBJ1-5, with D possibly being TRBD1 (5 bases). This CDR3 has 14 residues. The germline CDR1 and CDR2 sequences are MGHDK and SYGVNS. With 2 bases removed from V and 6 bases from J, the gap between germline ends came to 11 bases. CDR3 sequence (DNA): TGTGCCAGCAGTGAAGCAGGGTATAGTCAGCCCCAGCATTTT. It specifies CASSEAGYSQPQHF.

The CDR3 is CAARGLAGGAGELFF. For the CDR3, the DNA is TGTGCCGCCCGAGGACTAGCGGGGGGGGCCGGGGAGCTGTTTTTT. The chain has TRBV2 and TRBJ2-2; 15 positions agree with TRBD2. The V and J ends lost 11 bases and 6 bases, in that order; junction bases with no gene match: 7. This CDR3 spans 15 amino acids. The germline V gene has CDR1 SNHLY and CDR2 FYNNEI.

This sequence joins TRBV18 and TRBJ2-1; D is unresolved. In germline, CDR1 is KGHSH, CDR2 LQKENI. This CDR3 comprises 14 residues. Trimming cost V 2 bases and J 8 bases, with 13 bases left between them. Here the CDR3 DNA reads TGTGCCAGCTCACCATCTATTGAGTTCGATGAGCAGTTCTTC. Its protein is CASSPSIEFDEQFF.

The chain uses TRBV20-1 and TRBJ2-2, with a tentative D call TRBD2 (5 bases). Germline V gene data show CDR1 as DFQATT and CDR2 as SNEGSKA (reference sequence). Trimming took off 6 bases at V and 2 bases at J, with 13 bases between the two ends. There are 14 residues in the CDR3. The CDR3 spells CSAPGTGNTGELFF. DNA of the CDR3: TGCAGTGCCCCAGGCACGGGAAACACCGGGGAGCTGTTTTTT.

Turning to this clonotype: An end of the junction does not agree with germline; a read error may underlie this. The V call is TRBV7-2, the J call TRBJ2-5; 8 bases fit TRBD2. This CDR3 has 18 residues. Germline V gene lookup returns CDR1 SGHTA and CDR2 FQGNSA. The CDR3 nucleotides read TGTGCCTGCAGCTTAGGCTCACTAGCGGTCCAGGACCAAGAGACCCAGTACTTC. Translating it yields CACSLGSLAVQDQETQYF.

This clonotype was found a few times. V and J are TRBV7-9 and TRBJ2-7, with TRBD1 matching over 9 bases. CDR1 and CDR2 from the germline V gene are SEHNR and FQNEAQ (reference sequence). The J segment lost 2 bases and the V segment lost 5 bases, leaving 4 bases of the junction unmatched. This CDR3 region has 14 residues. The CDR3 region has the DNA TGTGCCAGCAGCCCTAGACAGGGGGCCTACGAGCAGTACTTC. This translates into CASSPRQGAYEQYF.

The chain carries TRBV19 and TRBJ1-2; D might be TRBD1 (6 bases). Germline CDR1 LNHDA, CDR2 SQIVND (reference sequence). The V end was cut by 4 bases, the J end by 8 bases, with 20 bases between. CDR3 length equals 15 residues. Here the CDR3 reads CASSTRQSGGGGYTF. The CDR3 DNA reads TGTGCCAGTAGTACGCGGCAGAGTGGGGGCGGAGGCTACACCTTC.

The CDR3 here is CASRTGYTEAFF. The CDR3, as DNA: TGTGCCAGTAGGACAGGTTACACTGAAGCTTTCTTT. V is TRBV19 and J is TRBJ1-1, with a tentative D call TRBD1 (6 bases). The ends were cut back, 6 bases at V and 3 bases at J, with 8 bases in the middle. Germline assignment: CDR1 LNHDA and CDR2 SQIVND (reference sequence). The length of the CDR3 is 12 residues.

The chain couples TRBV15 to TRBJ2-7; D is perhaps TRBD1 or TRBD2 (5 bases each). Germline loops: CDR1 LNHNV, CDR2 YYDKDF (reference sequence). Trimming shortened V by 0 bases and J by 3 bases, and 9 bases separated the two germline ends. This CDR3 has 14 amino acids. CDR3: CATSRDGADYEQYF. The CDR3 DNA reads as TGTGCCACCAGCAGAGACGGGGCTGACTACGAGCAGTACTTC. Based on the CDR3 plus reference TRBV15 and TRBJ2-7, the full variable domain is DAMVIQNPRYQVTQFGKPVTLSCSQTLNHNVMYWYQQKSSQAPKLLFHYYDKDFNNEADTPDNFQSRRPNTSFCFLDIRSPGLGDTAMYLCATSRDGADYEQYFGPGTRLTVT.

This clonotype was recorded once. The genes are TRBV7-9 and TRBJ2-3, with 10 nucleotides matching TRBD2. The ends lost 3 bases at V and 13 bases at J; junction bases unmatched: 4. The germline V gene has CDR1 SEHNR and CDR2 FQNEAQ (reference sequence). The CDR3 runs 12 residues. CDR3 coding DNA: TGTGCCAGCAGCTTGGACCTAGCGGGGGAGTATTTT. This codes for CASSLDLAGEYF. The full variable domain, rest sourced from reference TRBV7-9 and TRBJ2-3, is DTGVSQNPRHKITKRGQNVTFRCDPISEHNRLYWYRQTLGQGPEFLTYFQNEAQLEKSRLLSDRFSAERPKGSFSTLEIQRTEQGDSAMYLCASSLDLAGEYFGPGTRLTVL.

This sequence joins TRBV20-1 and TRBJ1-2; 7 nucleotides align to TRBD1. CDR3 length equals 15 residues. Germline CDR1 and CDR2: DFQATT and SNEGSKA (reference sequence). V gave up 6 bases and J gave up 5 bases; unmatched junction bases: 15. CDR3 coding DNA: TGCAGTGCCCCGGGAGAAACAGGGGTAAATTATGGCTACACCTTC. It translates to CSAPGETGVNYGYTF.

The chain carries TRBV15 and TRBJ2-7; no definite D call. Germline assignment: CDR1 LNHNV and CDR2 YYDKDF (reference sequence). The V gene lost 1 base and the J gene lost 2 bases, with 18 bases spanning the gap. The CDR3 is 17 residues long. CDR3 in amino acids: CATSRVGSGYGPYEQYF. CDR3 bases: TGTGCCACCAGCAGAGTTGGCTCCGGATATGGACCCTACGAGCAGTACTTC.

V usage is TRBV7-9 and J usage is TRBJ2-5, with no clear D. This CDR3 region has 13 residues. In germline, CDR1 is SEHNR, CDR2 FQNEAQ (reference sequence). With 5 bases removed from V and 5 bases from J, the gap between germline ends came to 12 bases. The CDR3 spells CASSPGRRETQYF. CDR3 sequence (DNA): TGTGCCAGCAGCCCCGGACGGCGGGAGACCCAGTACTTC.

This chain joins TRBV9 and TRBJ2-3; TRBD2 matches at 8 bases. After removal of 0 bases from V and 1 base from J, the junction contained 4 bases not matched to a gene. The CDR3 is 16 residues long. The V gene's germline CDR1 is SGDLS and CDR2 YYNGEE. This CDR3 reads CASSVEGTSRTDTQYF. CDR3 coding DNA: TGTGCCAGCAGCGTAGAAGGGACTAGTCGCACAGATACGCAGTATTTT. Based on the CDR3 plus reference TRBV9 and TRBJ2-3, the full variable domain is DSGVTQTPKHLITATGQRVTLRCSPRSGDLSVYWYQQSLDQGLQFLIQYYNGEERAKGNILERFSAQQFPDLHSELNLSSLELGDSALYFCASSVEGTSRTDTQYFGPGTRLTVL.

The sample holds one count of this clonotype. The chain is built from TRBV19 and TRBJ1-6; TRBD1 matches at 8 bases. The germline V gene has CDR1 LNHDA and CDR2 SQIVND (reference sequence). The CDR3 runs 15 residues. With V trimmed by 4 bases and J by 6 bases, 5 bases remained unmatched. CDR3 protein: CASSTGQGPNSPLHF. CDR3 coding DNA: TGTGCCAGTAGTACAGGACAGGGCCCTAATTCACCCCTCCACTTT.

This clonotype has only a few counts. The chain joins TRBV15 to TRBJ1-1; D is perhaps TRBD1 (5 bases). CDR3 length: 13 amino acids. V dropped 0 bases and J dropped 7 bases, with 9 bases sitting between them. Germline CDR1 LNHNV, CDR2 YYDKDF (reference sequence). The chain's CDR3 is CATSRDGTDEAFF. The CDR3, as DNA: TGTGCCACCAGCAGAGATGGGACGGATGAAGCTTTCTTT. Full variable domain (missing parts from reference TRBV15 and TRBJ1-1): DAMVIQNPRYQVTQFGKPVTLSCSQTLNHNVMYWYQQKSSQAPKLLFHYYDKDFNNEADTPDNFQSRRPNTSFCFLDIRSPGLGDTAMYLCATSRDGTDEAFFGQGTRLTVV.

Ten or more counts support this clonotype. The V gene is TRBV12-3 or TRBV12-4, the J gene TRBJ1-1, with 9 bases that match TRBD1. The CDR3 sequence is 14 residues long. J lost 6 bases, V lost 5 bases, and 7 bases had no gene match. The CDR3 DNA follows: TGTGCCAGCAGTATAGGGACAGGGTGGTCTGAAGCTTTCTTT. Translating gives CASSIGTGWSEAFF.

Regarding this clonotype: A junction boundary mismatches the germline segment, possibly from a read error. CDR3 protein: CASSLVVRETYEQYF. The CDR3 nucleotides read TGCGCCAGCAGCTTGGTGGTTAGAGAGACCTACGAGCAGTACTTC. The gene calls are TRBV5-5 and TRBJ2-7, with D unclear. Germline V gene sequence: CDR1 SGHKS, CDR2 YYEKEE (reference sequence). This CDR3 has 15 residues.

The rearrangement links TRBV7-2 to TRBJ2-3; 7 nucleotides agree with TRBD2. Germline trimming cut 1 base from V and 2 bases from J; bases unmatched to any gene: 3. The CDR3 sequence is 15 residues long. Germline values: CDR1 SGHTA, CDR2 FQGNSA. CDR3 residues: CASSLVGGPTDTQYF. The CDR3 coding sequence is TGTGCCAGCAGCTTAGTGGGAGGGCCCACAGATACGCAGTATTTT.

This chain connects TRBV2 to TRBJ1-3; D not resolved. V was pared by 4 bases and J by 0 bases, with 10 bases between. The CDR3 has 15 amino acids. Germline CDR1 reads SNHLY; CDR2 reads FYNNEI. The CDR3 DNA reads TGTGCCAGCAGTGGTGGGGTTCTCTCTGGAAACACCATATATTTT. Residues: CASSGGVLSGNTIYF.